The 24 T cell receptor beta chains below all came from one sample that was sequenced in a study of blood T cell repertoires in COVID-19. Sequenced by immunoSEQ multiplex PCR; TCRdb stores in-frame clones only, minus some. The sample includes almost 95,000 clones, less than 75% seen only once; the top ten take 20% to 25%. Sequenced: peripheral blood. The receptor source for this set is a woman in her sixties or seventies in a cohort sampled during active or convalescent COVID-19.

The rearrangement links TRBV9 to TRBJ2-1; TRBD1 aligns across 7 bases. V trimming: 0 bases; J trimming: 7 bases; junction bases outside the gene matches: 7. CDR1 and CDR2 from the germline V gene are SGDLS and YYNGEE. The CDR3 length is 15 residues. DNA of the CDR3: TGTGCCAGCAGCGTAGTGACAGGGTTCATGAATGAGCAGTTCTTC. This translates into CASSVVTGFMNEQFF.

The chain joins TRBV4-1 to TRBJ1-1; D remains ambiguous. Germline V gene lookup returns CDR1 MGHRA and CDR2 YSYEKL. Between the trimmed V and J ends, which lost 2 bases and 4 bases, there was a span of 8 bases. This CDR3 region has 13 residues. Here the CDR3 DNA reads TGCGCCAGCAGCCAAAATCCGGTCACTGAAGCTTTCTTT. Residues: CASSQNPVTEAFF.

The chain links TRBV11-3 to TRBJ2-1; 13 positions agree with TRBD2. The CDR3 sequence is 18 residues long. The trim removed 5 bases at V and 2 bases at J, leaving 9 bases unmatched. Germline V gene lookup returns CDR1 SGHNT and CDR2 YENEEA. The CDR3 nucleotides are TGTGCCAGCAGCACCGGGACTAGCGGGGCTTCCCCCTACAATGAGCAGTTCTTC. Its translation is CASSTGTSGASPYNEQFF.

The chain joins TRBV28 to TRBJ1-2; a weak D match, TRBD1 (6 bases). Germline V gene data show CDR1 as MDHEN and CDR2 as SYDVKM. Trimming took off 5 bases at V and 2 bases at J, with 15 bases between the two ends. The CDR3 runs to 15 residues. Here the CDR3 reads CASSPRGGGNYGYTF. The CDR3 region has the DNA TGTGCCAGCAGTCCCCGAGGGGGGGGCAACTATGGCTACACCTTC.

The rearrangement uses TRBV5-1 and TRBJ2-3; D perhaps matches TRBD2 (5 bases). The V gene lost 5 bases and the J gene lost 0 bases, with 10 bases spanning the gap. The CDR3 spans 14 residues. The V gene's germline CDR1 is SGHRS and CDR2 YFSETQ. CDR3 protein: CASRETISTDTQYF. The CDR3 DNA is TGCGCCAGCAGAGAGACTATAAGCACAGATACGCAGTATTTT.

This clone was recorded a few times. The chain employs TRBV9 and TRBJ2-3; D is perhaps TRBD2 (7 bases). V shed 3 bases and J shed 0 bases, with 11 bases lying between them. The length of the CDR3 is 15 residues. Per the germline V gene, CDR1 is SGDLS and CDR2 is YYNGEE. CDR3 residues: CASSARGASTDTQYF. The DNA for the CDR3 is TGTGCCAGCAGCGCCCGGGGGGCTAGCACAGATACGCAGTATTTT.

The CDR3, as DNA: TGTGCCAGCAGCCGGTGGACTAGCGGGGGCCCCACAGATACGCAGTATTTT. Translated: CASSRWTSGGPTDTQYF. The chain has TRBV3-1 (or the pseudogene TRBV3-2) and TRBJ2-3; TRBD2 matches at 13 bases. Germline trimming cut 4 bases from V and 2 bases from J; bases unmatched to any gene: 6. The CDR3 is made up of 17 amino acids. Germline values: CDR1 LGHDT, CDR2 YNNKEL (reference sequence).

This chain connects TRBV7-9 to TRBJ1-4; D unresolved. V was pared by 1 base and J by 7 bases, with 10 bases between. Germline CDR1 and CDR2: SEHNR and FQNEAQ (reference sequence). This CDR3 spans 14 amino acids. The CDR3 reads CASSLGVLSEKLFF. The DNA of the CDR3 is TGTGCCAGCAGCTTAGGAGTTTTGAGTGAAAAACTGTTTTTT.

The table lists this clone with a few counts. This chain's CDR3 is CATSVDSLTGELFF. As DNA, the CDR3 is TGTGCCACCAGTGTCGACAGCCTCACCGGGGAGCTGTTTTTT. The rearrangement joins TRBV24-1 to TRBJ2-2; possible D gene TRBD1, 5 bases. Trimming shortened V by 5 bases and J by 4 bases, and 10 bases separated the two germline ends. The CDR3 is 14 amino acids. Germline values: CDR1 KGHDR, CDR2 SFDVKD.

The J gene is TRBJ1-1, the V gene TRBV10-1, with TRBD1 as a possible D gene (6 bases). Trimming took off 2 bases at V and 0 bases at J, with 22 bases between the two ends. Germline CDR1 WNHNN, CDR2 SYGVQD (reference sequence). The CDR3 is 19 residues long. CDR3 nucleotide sequence: TGCGCCAGCAGTGAGCCACACACGAAGGGGGGGGCTATGAACACTGAAGCTTTCTTT. Translated: CASSEPHTKGGAMNTEAFF.

This clone was seen many times. This chain uses TRBV6-6 with TRBJ2-1; 9 bases are a match to TRBD1. Germline V gives CDR1 MNHNY, CDR2 SVGAGI (reference sequence). V shed 4 bases, J shed 4 bases, and the junction held 8 bases outside the gene matches. The CDR3 has 16 residues. CDR3 sequence reads: CASSSGQGYGYNEQFF. The CDR3 DNA reads TGTGCCAGCAGTTCGGGACAGGGTTACGGTTACAATGAGCAGTTCTTC.

The rearrangement joins TRBV3-1 (or the pseudogene TRBV3-2) to TRBJ2-4; 7 positions match TRBD1. After removal of 8 bases from V and 5 bases from J, the junction contained 3 bases not matched to a gene. CDR1 is LGHDT and CDR2 is YNNKEL in the germline V gene (reference sequence). The CDR3 contains 12 residues. The DNA for the CDR3 is TGTGCCAGCGCCGGACAGGAAAACATTCAGTACTTC. Translation: CASAGQENIQYF.

V usage is TRBV5-1 and J usage is TRBJ2-2; 15 nucleotides line up with TRBD2. CDR1 is SGHRS and CDR2 is YFSETQ in the germline V gene. V lost 4 bases, J lost 3 bases, and 7 bases stayed unmatched. The CDR3 loop spans 18 amino acids. The CDR3 DNA sequence: TGCGCCAGCAGCGAACGGGGACTAGCGGGGGGCCACACCGGGGAGCTGTTTTTT. Translation: CASSERGLAGGHTGELFF.

Worth noting for this clone: At the DNA level, this CDR3 is encoded by other sequences in the same sample as well. The J gene is TRBJ2-7, the V gene TRBV19, with D possibly TRBD1 on 6 matching bases. CDR1 and CDR2 from the germline V gene are LNHDA and SQIVND (reference sequence). This CDR3 region has 13 residues. Between the trimmed V and J ends, which lost 3 bases and 1 base, there was a span of 7 bases. The CDR3 DNA reads TGTGCCAGTAGTATTCAGGGGTCCTACGAGCAGTACTTC. This codes for CASSIQGSYEQYF. Full variable domain (remainder filled in from reference TRBV19 and TRBJ2-7): DGGITQSPKYLFRKEGQNVTLSCEQNLNHDAMYWYRQDPGQGLRLIYYSQIVNDFQKGDIAEGYSVSREKKESFPLTVTSAQKNPTAFYLCASSIQGSYEQYFGPGTRLTVT.

The V call is TRBV4-2, the J call TRBJ1-1; 9 bases fit TRBD1. The V and J ends lost 2 bases and 7 bases, in that order; junction bases with no gene match: 2. This CDR3 spans 13 amino acids. Germline V CDR1 and CDR2: LGHNA, YNFKEQ. The CDR3 sequence: CASSQPTGGEAFF. The CDR3 bases are TGTGCCAGCAGCCAACCGACAGGGGGTGAAGCTTTCTTT.

This clone was observed once. This chain connects TRBV11-2 to TRBJ2-1; TRBD2 agrees at 11 bases. CDR3 size: 17 residues. V shed 0 bases, J shed 3 bases, and the junction held 4 bases outside the gene matches. Per germline, CDR1 SGHAT and CDR2 FQNNGV. The CDR3 protein is CASSLDSLAGGYNEQFF. The CDR3 nucleotides are TGTGCCAGCAGCTTAGATTCCCTAGCGGGGGGCTACAATGAGCAGTTCTTC.

The V and J genes are TRBV12-3 or TRBV12-4 and TRBJ1-2; possible D gene TRBD1, 6 bases. Between the trimmed V and J ends, which lost 5 bases and 6 bases, there was a span of 13 bases. This CDR3 contains 13 residues. CDR3 sequence (DNA): TGTGCCAGCAGTCCCACCTCAGGGGATGGCTACACCTTC. As protein: CASSPTSGDGYTF.

CDR3 in DNA: TGTGCCAGCAGCCGGGACTACCGGACCTACGAGCAGTACTTC. This encodes CASSRDYRTYEQYF. The V and J genes are TRBV6-5 and TRBJ2-7, with 7 bases matching TRBD2. V lost 6 bases and J lost 2; bases outside the gene matches: 7. The CDR3 covers 14 residues. Per the germline V gene, CDR1 is MNHEY and CDR2 is SVGAGI.

V gene TRBV7-8 combines with J gene TRBJ1-6; no clear D gene. This CDR3 spans 16 amino acids. The germline V gene encodes CDR1 SGHVS and CDR2 FQNEAQ. V lost 2 bases to trimming and J lost 0 bases, with 8 bases between them. The CDR3 DNA reads as TGTGCCAGCAGCTTATCCCGTAGCTCCTATAATTCACCCCTCCACTTT. Protein sequence: CASSLSRSSYNSPLHF.

The rearrangement uses TRBV9 and TRBJ2-3, with 11 bases fitting TRBD2. This CDR3 is built from 16 residues. Germline loops: CDR1 SGDLS, CDR2 YYNGEE. J lost 3 bases, V lost 2 bases, and 5 bases had no gene match. The DNA of the CDR3 is TGTGCCAGCAGCGTTAGCGGGGGGGCTATGACAGATACGCAGTATTTT. It yields the protein CASSVSGGAMTDTQYF. The entire variable domain, with the rest obtained from reference TRBV9 and TRBJ2-3, is as follows: DSGVTQTPKHLITATGQRVTLRCSPRSGDLSVYWYQQSLDQGLQFLIQYYNGEERAKGNILERFSAQQFPDLHSELNLSSLELGDSALYFCASSVSGGAMTDTQYFGPGTRLTVL.

The chain recombines TRBV19 with TRBJ1-2; D gene ambiguous. This CDR3 spans 13 amino acids. V was clipped by 4 bases and J by 6 bases, with 12 bases between them. Germline values: CDR1 LNHDA, CDR2 SQIVND (reference sequence). In DNA form, the CDR3 reads TGTGCCAGTAGTAGCCGAGCCGGGGATGGCTACACCTTC. It codes for CASSSRAGDGYTF.

The chain carries TRBV2 and TRBJ2-2; D possibly corresponds to TRBD2 (5 bases). CDR1 and CDR2 from the germline V gene are SNHLY and FYNNEI. The CDR3 covers 15 residues. Trimming left V 1 base short and J 4 bases short, with 10 bases between. CDR3 bases: TGTGCCAGCAGTGAAGTCGAGGGCAGCACCGGGGAGCTGTTTTTT. Its translation is CASSEVEGSTGELFF.

The chain employs TRBV10-3 and TRBJ2-2; TRBD2 aligns across 7 bases. From germline, CDR1 is ENHRY and CDR2 SYGVKD. This CDR3 region has 16 residues. The J segment lost 3 bases and the V segment lost 7 bases, leaving 11 bases of the junction unmatched. CDR3 region: CAINLAGPSHTGELFF. DNA of the CDR3: TGTGCCATCAATTTAGCGGGCCCTTCCCACACCGGGGAGCTGTTTTTT.

The chain links TRBV19 to TRBJ2-2, with 7 bases lining up with TRBD1. The CDR3 loop spans 15 amino acids. V lost 7 bases and J lost 4; bases outside the gene matches: 9. CDR1 and CDR2 from the germline V gene are LNHDA and SQIVND (reference sequence). CDR3 coding DNA: TGTGCCAGTAACTTCGACAGGGTAGGCACCGGGGAGCTGTTTTTT. This codes for CASNFDRVGTGELFF.